This T cell receptor (beta chain) was recovered during a study of Ad26.COV2.S vaccination and SARS-CoV-2 variants. The wider study: Ad26.COV2.S was injected intramuscularly once or twice, 56 days apart.

Unmatched junction bases numbered 4, after V lost 1 base and J lost 2 bases. Looked up from germline, CDR1 is MGHRA and CDR2 is YSYEKL. This CDR3 has 18 residues. Specified treatment: roughly 19 received Ad26.COV2.S at low or high dose, single or two shots; a few received placebo; per-sample allocation not given. Day 63 following the first vaccine or placebo injection was when the samples were taken. Method: immunoSEQ multiplex PCR; TCRdb's copy keeps in-frame clones and lacks some. Of about 410,000 clones in the sample, approximately 89% are singletons; the top ten hold 1.5% to 2%. This sequence was found in a person aged 18 to 65 who received the Ad26.COV2.S COVID-19 vaccine or a placebo. The rearrangement links TRBV4-1 to TRBJ2-1; 14 bases map to TRBD2. The sequenced sample was peripheral blood, obtained in a trial of Ad26.COV2.S vaccine versus placebo. CDR3 in amino acids: CASSQARLAGGPYNEQFF. For the CDR3, the DNA is TGCGCCAGCAGCCAAGCTAGACTAGCGGGAGGGCCCTACAATGAGCAGTTCTTC.